This T cell receptor beta chain was obtained from a study of shared clonotypes between healthy human individuals (dated by TCRdb to the early 2020s). For context, the study as a whole: A couple of women and three men aged 18 to 49 years were included in the cohort. To estimate repertoire size and how much clonotypes are shared between individuals, the study performed deep sequencing of blood TCR repertoires from a handful of healthy adults. For each donor, CD4 naive and CD4 memory were each run on three plates, CD8 naive on two plates, and CD8 memory on one plate. To increase sequencing depth and limit assay-specific biases, different laboratories used diverse techniques to prepare libraries and sequence TCR repertoires. Leukapheresis yielded between about 0.8 and 9.5 billion PBMCs per donor.

Using the deep immunoSEQ assay, multiplex PCR amplified TCR CDR3 regions from genomic DNA. Genomic DNA extracted from each cell subset was distributed evenly over all wells of several immunoSEQ 96-well plates, and each plate served as one replicate. For sorted subsets, about 0.2 ug genomic DNA, equal to about 30,000 T cell genomes, was loaded into each replicate PCR. The purified libraries were quantified using a Qubit 3.0 fluorometer, sized with a Bioanalyzer 2100, and then quantified again using the KAPA Library Quantification kit. Every immunoSEQ 96-well plate was sequenced on a dedicated single-read 150-cycle Illumina NextSeq 550 flow cell. For the original study's pipeline: The immunoSEQ output contained only junctional sequences without quality scores, so filtering could not match that applied to full-length reads. To assign V/J genes and CDR3, sequences were annotated against IMGT germline references using PyIR, a Python wrapper for IgBLAST v1.9. Reads were filtered out if the reads had weak V/J assignments (E-value above 1e-6), no CDR3, stop codons, out-of-frame junctions, or ambiguous translated residues. V3J clonotypes were defined as sequences sharing an identical inferred V gene, J gene, and CDR3 amino acid sequence. Percentage overlap between repertoires was calculated by dividing the number of shared unique clonotypes by the size of the smaller repertoire. Richness of each repertoire was evaluated using RTK rarefaction, the Chao1 estimator, and Recon v2.1 estimates of unobserved clonotypes. OLGA was used to compute generation probabilities for all TCRbeta clonotypes that the gDNA method yielded from a handful of donors. TCRdb carries this immuneACCESS record with in-frame sequences only. Its versions omit some clonotypes, under half of them owing to an unresolved V gene in the studies checked, with the rest unexplained. V and J calls plus clone size are reproduced from that table; the DNA served to infer D and trimming. In this sample the table shows roughly 520,000 clones, 95% to 96% of which occur a single time. 0.064% of the sample is taken by the ten largest.

To note about this clone: What antigen it recognizes has not been identified. There are no base qualities to consult, and no much larger clone falls within one base.

What the work shows at the level of the full study, not this receptor alone: Pairwise subsampling indicated that sequencing depth was expected to affect the degree of clonotype sharing among donors. Only blood was sampled, and tissue TCR repertoires likely differ from those in blood. Even with the large sequencing depth, rarefaction of the sorted-subset datasets indicated that sequencing was incomplete. Compared with non-shared clonotypes, clonotypes shared by all four sorted-subset donors had higher generation probabilities. Naive subsets generally had larger estimated clonotype richness than memory subsets did. Sharing across several donors was observed for roughly 5.4% of naive CD4, about 4% of naive CD8, about 2.3% of memory CD4, and over 0.3% of memory CD8 clonotypes. The genetic and exposure-history diversity represented was limited by the small number of donors.

Healthy HIV-negative adults with no recently reported acute infections or vaccinations were included as donors. Only Caucasian adults living in Nashville, Tennessee, USA were represented among the donors. Magnetic negative selection was used to enrich CD4+ T cells, after which naive cells were positively selected on CD45RA and the negative fraction became the memory subset. After blood collection by leukapheresis, PBMCs were isolated using Ficoll-Histopaque density gradient centrifugation and then cryopreserved in the vapor phase of liquid nitrogen. Purity and quantity of every magnetically sorted T cell population were checked by analytical flow cytometry. Genomic DNA was isolated from each sorted fraction and quantified by UV absorbance on a Nanodrop 2000c. The origin of this receptor is a woman aged 30 to 39 in good health. The sequencing sample was made of naive CD4+ T cells sorted from blood. The cell subset or site tag for this specimen amounts to: CD45RA+ positively selected.

The sequenced DNA: TGCGCCAGCAGCCCGGGTGGCAAGGGGTCCCCTAACTATGGCTACACCTTC. Its protein is CASSPGGKGSPNYGYTF. This chain is built from TRBV4-1 and TRBJ1-2; TRBD1 is perhaps the D gene, given 5 matching bases. Per the germline V gene, MGHRA is the CDR1 and YSYEKL is the CDR2. Cut back by 4 bases and 0 bases, the V and J ends lie 18 bases apart. The CDR3 measures 17 amino acids from cysteine to phenylalanine. The only DNA kept is the CDR3, 51 bases in frame from the first base.